The present T cell receptor (beta chain) was sequenced within a study of blood T cells in healthy people across ages (dated by TCRdb to 2014 to 2015). Regarding the study in general: Template switching captured roughly one uniquely barcoded TCR beta cDNA molecule per two T cells in model experiments. Donors of different ages were randomly distributed across sequencing lanes to avoid experimental bias. Donors were grouped into four age groups: young (average about 15 years), middle-aged (under 40), aged (62) and long-lived (just over 80). The study measured age-related changes in TCR beta repertoire diversity using deep sequencing normalized with unique cDNA molecular identifiers. Using the same blood draw, the study looked at two additional independent replicas of 1 million unique cDNA reads for two donors, one aged 18 to 30 and the other aged 80 or older.

General study outcomes and caveats: Compared with the aged group, the long-lived group had more naive CD4+ T cells, fewer expanded clones and increased TCR diversity, suggesting age selection. Total diversity estimates from one million sequenced T cells were considered lower bounds and underestimates. Observed TCR beta diversity correlated strongly with the percentage of naive T cells measured by flow cytometry. Observed TCR beta diversity per million T cells fell roughly linearly with age, and a significant reduction was already apparent by age roughly 40. Since profiling was done on bulk unsorted PBMCs, naive and antigen-experienced compartments could not be conclusively compared. Donor CMV infection status was unknown, potentially confounding age-related changes in expanded clonotypes.

This clonotype has just a few counts. Its antigen target is currently unknown. Base qualities are not at hand, and no much larger clone is one base apart. The donors were roughly 38 Caucasian individuals from Russia, aged roughly 6 to 95 years, who were systemically healthy. Each donor gave 9 to 10 milliliters of peripheral blood, collected into EDTA-treated Vacutainer tubes. PBMCs were isolated by Ficoll-Paque density-gradient centrifugation, with at least 6 million obtained per sample. Total RNA, at least 6 micrograms per sample, was extracted from PBMCs with Trizol reagent. Naive CD45RAhigh/CD27high T cell percentages were measured by flow cytometry on a PBMC aliquot from every donor. To prepare the library, 5' RACE was applied. Instrument on record: Illumina HiSeq 2500. A second PCR of roughly 6 to 11 cycles was run with a J-beta primer mix and a sample-barcoded 5' primer. Each TCR beta cDNA molecule received a unique molecular identifier from a template-switch 5' adaptor carrying 12 random nucleotides. Each sample yielded at least 2.5 million CDR3-containing paired-end reads. First-strand cDNA synthesis was performed from all RNA using the Mint cDNA synthesis kit, with priming by a TRBC-specific oligonucleotide. Following uracil-DNA glycosylase treatment, all cDNA underwent a first 18-cycle PCR with the universal primers M1SS and BC2_uni_R. As for how the authors treated the data: For normalization, 1 million high-quality reads, each with a distinct molecular identifier, were randomly selected from each sample. Reads with shared molecular identifiers were discarded instead of being binned into consensus sequences. MiTCR, run with a Q25 quality threshold and the strictest error-elimination algorithm, handled CDR3 identification, clonotype clustering and error correction. A nonparametric unseen species model with Euler transformation was used to estimate a lower bound on total TCR beta diversity. TCRdb itself trimmed the public reads at Q25 with fastp, ran MiXCR and retained productive beta chains. For every CDR3 protein sequence, its rows merge into one entry that carries the most common genes and DNA. TCRdb, not the authors, supplied the V and J calls. Here the sample has fewer than 800,000 distinct CDR3 sequences; around 21% occur a single time. The leading ten clones occupy 3.6% of the sample.

The germline V and J ends show losses of 0 bases and 0 bases respectively, and no gene match explains 3 bases of the junction. As encoded in the germline V gene, CDR1 is SGHRS while CDR2 is YFSETQ. There are 16 amino acids in the CDR3, from cysteine to phenylalanine inclusive. The only DNA kept is the CDR3, 48 bases in frame from the first base. The receptor chain draws on TRBV5-1 and TRBJ2-1, and 7 junctional nucleotides match TRBD2. The receptor's source is a man in his 70s in good health. The material sequenced was blood. This receptor has the CDR3 CASSLVPGGSYNEQFF. The base sequence is TGCGCCAGCAGCTTGGTCCCGGGAGGCTCCTACAATGAGCAGTTCTTC.